The 7 T cell receptor beta chains reported below all come from one sample, sequenced in a study of cytomegalovirus exposure and HLA in healthy donors (TCRdb year 2017). Library prep was done by the immunoSEQ multiplex PCR assay. For the multiplex PCR, a mixture combining 60 forward primers for TCR Vbeta segments and 13 reverse primers for TCR Jbeta segments was used. This is the immuneACCESS table as TCRdb keeps it, with only in-frame sequences that have V and J called. A part of the clones is gone; compared with another copy, unresolved V genes explain less than half, and the rest is unexplained. Present in this sample are about 88,000 clones, about 69% of which were seen just once. More than 15% of the sample is in the top ten clones. Sequenced input: PBMCs. Source of these receptors: a woman under 30 in good health and CMV-seropositive.

The rearrangement links TRBV2 to TRBJ1-1; unclear D gene. The CDR3 sequence is 15 residues long. The V end was cut by 3 bases, the J end by 0 bases, with 11 bases between. Germline V gene lookup returns CDR1 SNHLY and CDR2 FYNNEI. CDR3 amino acids: CASSDHRRMNTEAFF. For the CDR3, the DNA is TGTGCCAGCAGTGATCATAGGAGGATGAACACTGAAGCTTTCTTT.

The chain carries TRBV30 and TRBJ1-2, with D possibly TRBD1 on 6 matching bases. The length of the CDR3 is 13 residues. Germline CDR1 and CDR2: GTSNPN and SVGIG (reference sequence). V was cut by 6 bases and J by 4 bases, with 15 bases left in between. The CDR3 sequence: CACPTGGGYGYTF. The CDR3, as DNA: TGTGCCTGTCCAACGGGGGGCGGCTATGGCTACACCTTC.

The rearrangement joins TRBV7-9 to TRBJ2-5, with 8 bases aligning to TRBD1. V lost 5 bases and J lost 4; bases outside the gene matches: 12. CDR3 length: 16 residues. Germline V lookup: CDR1 SEHNR, CDR2 FQNEAQ (reference sequence). The CDR3 region has the DNA TGTGCCAGCAGCGCACGCCGGACAGGGAGGAGAGAGACCCAGTACTTC. Translating gives CASSARRTGRRETQYF.

The rearrangement links TRBV29-1 to TRBJ2-7; possible D gene TRBD1, 6 bases. The CDR3 sequence is 12 residues long. The germline gives CDR1 SQVTM, CDR2 ANQGSEA. Trimming pared 7 bases from V and 2 bases from J, leaving 12 bases between. CDR3 DNA: TGCAGCGGGGGGCGGGCCGCCTACGAGCAGTACTTC. This gives the protein CSGGRAAYEQYF.

This clone was detected a few times. The J gene is TRBJ2-2, the V gene TRBV9; D remains unclear. The CDR3 totals 16 residues. Germline V gives CDR1 SGDLS, CDR2 YYNGEE. V lost 0 bases and J lost 0, with 9 bases in between. Here the CDR3 reads CASSVGSAANTGELFF. CDR3 sequence (DNA): TGTGCCAGCAGCGTAGGCAGCGCTGCGAACACCGGGGAGCTGTTTTTT.

This chain links TRBV27 with TRBJ1-2; possible D gene TRBD1, 6 bases. The CDR3 sequence is 16 residues long. V lost 6 bases and J lost 8, with 25 bases in between. Germline V gives CDR1 MNHEY, CDR2 SMNVEV (reference sequence). CDR3 residues: CASSQGLGGGVVGYTF. For the CDR3, the DNA is TGTGCCAGCAGCCAAGGGCTGGGCGGGGGCGTAGTCGGCTACACCTTC.

J is TRBJ2-1 and V is TRBV19, with TRBD1 identical over 8 bases. The CDR3 covers 15 residues. Germline V CDR1 and CDR2: LNHDA, SQIVND (reference sequence). The junction had 8 bases not matched to a gene; V was cut back by 5 bases and J by 5 bases. The CDR3 spells CASSPMDRDNNEQFF. Here the CDR3 DNA reads TGTGCCAGTAGTCCTATGGACAGGGACAACAATGAGCAGTTCTTC. Combining the CDR3 with reference TRBV19 and TRBJ2-1 gives the whole variable domain DGGITQSPKYLFRKEGQNVTLSCEQNLNHDAMYWYRQDPGQGLRLIYYSQIVNDFQKGDIAEGYSVSREKKESFPLTVTSAQKNPTAFYLCASSPMDRDNNEQFFGPGTRLTVL.